This T cell receptor beta chain was identified in a study of regulatory dendritic cells for organ transplantation. General study results and limits: Among resting subsets, memory CD8+ cells contained the most alloreactive clonotypes. Naive T cells showed high diversity, memory cells less, memory CD8+ least. Mature dendritic cells appeared to drive more memory CD8+ clonal expansion than regulatory ones.

FACS sorted CD4+ or CD8+ T cells into CD45RA+ naive and CD45RO+ memory. A note on this clone: The antigen remains undetermined.

The table came from immunoSEQ multiplex PCR; TCRdb's copy has only in-frame clones and leaves some out. The table has over 9,000 clones, approximately 70% seen once. V was trimmed by 4 bases and J by 4 bases, leaving 11 bases between them. The V gene's germline CDR1 is GTSNPN and CDR2 SVGIG (reference sequence). The CDR3 covers 12 residues. Sequenced: memory CD8+ T cells from blood. The subset is: CD45RO+ memory T cells. This chain joins TRBV30 and TRBJ2-7, with no clear D. This receptor was identified in a human donor in good health. In DNA, the CDR3 is TGTGCCTGGAACGAGAGGCCGTACGAGCAGTACTTC. Translating gives CAWNERPYEQYF.